These 8 T cell receptor beta chains were all obtained from the same sample, sequenced in a study of neurological immune-mediated disorders. TCRdb analysed the 5' RACE reads with MiXCR anew, one entry per CDR3 protein. This sample has approximately 46,000 distinct CDR3 sequences, with approximately 10% found just once. Material for sequencing was PBMCs. The receptor source for this set is a man aged 65-85 years with HTLV-1-associated myelopathy (HAM/TSP).

A word on this clonotype: At one boundary the junction diverges from the germline segment, which might be a read error. The rearrangement links TRBV27 to TRBJ1-6; D remains unclear. This CDR3 comprises 13 residues. The germline CDR1 and CDR2 sequences are MNHEY and SMNVEV (reference sequence). The CDR3 region has the DNA TGTGCCAGCAGCCAAGCGTCTAATCCACCCCTCCACTTT. It is translated as CASSQASNPPLHF.

Many counts were recorded for this clonotype. The chain joins TRBV5-1 to TRBJ2-3, with 7 positions matching TRBD1. Germline V gene sequence: CDR1 SGHRS, CDR2 YFSETQ. Trimming at V came to 2 bases and at J to 1 base, leaving 1 base not matched to a gene. The CDR3 totals 14 residues. The CDR3 here is CASSFTGGTDTQYF. The DNA of the CDR3 is TGCGCCAGCAGCTTTACAGGGGGCACAGATACGCAGTATTTT.

This clonotype is termed medium-sized. The V and J genes are TRBV24-1 and TRBJ2-7, with 10 bases fitting TRBD1. V gave up 2 bases and J gave up 5 bases; unmatched junction bases: 5. The CDR3 consists of 15 residues. Looked up from germline, CDR1 is KGHDR and CDR2 is SFDVKD. CDR3 coding DNA: TGTGCCACCAGTGATTCAACCGGACAGGGGGACGAGCAGTACTTC. It encodes CATSDSTGQGDEQYF.

This clonotype was seen many times. The rearrangement joins TRBV20-1 to TRBJ2-5; D unclear. CDR1 and CDR2 from the germline V gene are DFQATT and SNEGSKA (reference sequence). V lost 1 base to trimming and J lost 3 bases, with 9 bases between them. The CDR3 has 13 amino acids. The CDR3 is CSARGDAKETQYF. CDR3 nucleotides: TGCAGTGCTAGAGGAGACGCGAAAGAGACCCAGTACTTC.

At least ten counts were recorded for this clonotype. The chain couples TRBV7-9 to TRBJ2-3, with no clear D. The CDR3 runs to 12 residues. Trimming pared 1 base from V and 7 bases from J, leaving 6 bases between. The germline V gene has CDR1 SEHNR and CDR2 FQNEAQ (reference sequence). In nucleotides, the CDR3 is TGTGCCAGCAGCTTAGAAGGGCATACGCAGTATTTT. As protein: CASSLEGHTQYF.

This clonotype was detected many times. The rearrangement joins TRBV5-5 to TRBJ1-1; no firm D call. There are 13 residues in the CDR3. The germline V gene has CDR1 SGHKS and CDR2 YYEKEE (reference sequence). The germline V and J ends were trimmed by 0 bases and 6 bases, with 9 bases remaining between them. DNA of the CDR3: TGTGCCAGCAGCTTGGGCGGATTCCCTGAAGCTTTCTTT. Translated: CASSLGGFPEAFF.

The table lists this clonotype with many counts. The V and J genes are TRBV27 and TRBJ1-2; 7 bases are a match to TRBD1. V trimming: 3 bases; J trimming: 4 bases; junction bases outside the gene matches: 11. CDR1 is MNHEY, CDR2 SMNVEV, per germline (reference sequence). The CDR3 loop spans 16 amino acids. The CDR3 bases are TGTGCCAGCAGTTTTCTCTTCACAGGGGAGGTCTATGGCTACACCTTC. Its protein product is CASSFLFTGEVYGYTF.

This clonotype was seen many times. The chain is built from TRBV6-5 and TRBJ1-2, with D unresolved. This CDR3 region has 15 residues. Germline V CDR1 and CDR2: MNHEY, SVGAGI. The V and J ends lost 4 bases and 0 bases respectively, with 12 bases between them. The CDR3 DNA follows: TGTGCCAGCAGTTGGACGGAACTAGCTAACTATGGCTACACCTTC. This sequence encodes CASSWTELANYGYTF.